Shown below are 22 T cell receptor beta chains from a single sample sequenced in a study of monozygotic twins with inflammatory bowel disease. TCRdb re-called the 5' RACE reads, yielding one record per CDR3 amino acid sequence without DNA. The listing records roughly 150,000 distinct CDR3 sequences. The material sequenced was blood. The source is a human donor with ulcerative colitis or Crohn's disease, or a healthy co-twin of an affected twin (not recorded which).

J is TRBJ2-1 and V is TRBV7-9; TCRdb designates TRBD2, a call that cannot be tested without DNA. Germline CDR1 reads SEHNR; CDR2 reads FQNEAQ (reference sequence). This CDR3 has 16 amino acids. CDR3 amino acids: CASSPRGLAGSDEQFF.

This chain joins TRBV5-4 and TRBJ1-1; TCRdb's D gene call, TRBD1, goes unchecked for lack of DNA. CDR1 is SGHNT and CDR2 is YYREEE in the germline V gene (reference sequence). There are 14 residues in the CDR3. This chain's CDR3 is CASSLANPDTEAFF.

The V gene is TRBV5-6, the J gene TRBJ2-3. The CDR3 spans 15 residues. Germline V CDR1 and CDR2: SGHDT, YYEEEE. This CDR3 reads CASSLERTGTDTQYF.

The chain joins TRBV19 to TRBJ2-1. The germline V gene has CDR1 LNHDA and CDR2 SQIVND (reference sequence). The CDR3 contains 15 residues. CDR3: CASSIGRGTYNEQFF.

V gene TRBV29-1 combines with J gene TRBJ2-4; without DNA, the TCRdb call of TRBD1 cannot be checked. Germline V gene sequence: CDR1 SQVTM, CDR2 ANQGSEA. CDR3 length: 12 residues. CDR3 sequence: CSFTGNENIQYF.

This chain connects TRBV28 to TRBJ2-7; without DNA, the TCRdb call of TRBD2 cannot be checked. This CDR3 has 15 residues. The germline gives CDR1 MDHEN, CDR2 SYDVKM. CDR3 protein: CASSQGPGLSYEQYF.

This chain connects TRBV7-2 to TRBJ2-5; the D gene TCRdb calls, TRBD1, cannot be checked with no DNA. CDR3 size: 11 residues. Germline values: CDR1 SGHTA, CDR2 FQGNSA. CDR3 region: CASSTRGTQYF.

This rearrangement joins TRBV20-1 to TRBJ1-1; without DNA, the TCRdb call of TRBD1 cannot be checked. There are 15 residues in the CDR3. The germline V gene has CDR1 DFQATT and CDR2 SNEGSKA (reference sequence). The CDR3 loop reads CSARDVTGGISEAFF.

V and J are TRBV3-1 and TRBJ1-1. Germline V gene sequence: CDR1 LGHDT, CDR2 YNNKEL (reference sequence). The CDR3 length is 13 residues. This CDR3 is CASSPVGNTEAFF.

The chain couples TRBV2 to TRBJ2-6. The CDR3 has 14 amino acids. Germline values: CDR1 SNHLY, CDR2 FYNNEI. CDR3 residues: CASAGTSGANVLTF.

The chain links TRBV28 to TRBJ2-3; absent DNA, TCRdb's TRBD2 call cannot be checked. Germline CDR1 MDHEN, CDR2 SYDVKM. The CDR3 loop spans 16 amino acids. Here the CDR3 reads CASSSWLMGDTDTQYF.

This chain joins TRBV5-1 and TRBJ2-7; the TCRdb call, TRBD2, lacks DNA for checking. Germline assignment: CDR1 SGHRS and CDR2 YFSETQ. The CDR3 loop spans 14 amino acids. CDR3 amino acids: CASSLGQTVFEQYF.

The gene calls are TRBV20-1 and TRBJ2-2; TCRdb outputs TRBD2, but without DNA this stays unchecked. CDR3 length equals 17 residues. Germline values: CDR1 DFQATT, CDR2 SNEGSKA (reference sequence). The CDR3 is CSASKGGPSGPTGELFF.

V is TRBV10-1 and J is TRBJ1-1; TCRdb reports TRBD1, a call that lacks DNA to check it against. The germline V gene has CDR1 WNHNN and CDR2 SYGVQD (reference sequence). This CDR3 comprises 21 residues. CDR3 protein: CASSTFSTDLRQRVGNTEAFF.

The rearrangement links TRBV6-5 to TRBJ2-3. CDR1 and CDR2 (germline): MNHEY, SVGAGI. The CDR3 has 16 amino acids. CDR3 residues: CASSYHHVGSADTQYF.

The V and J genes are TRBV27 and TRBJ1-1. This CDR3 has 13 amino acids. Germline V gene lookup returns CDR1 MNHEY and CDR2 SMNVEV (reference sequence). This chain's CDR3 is CASSLRRNTEAFF.

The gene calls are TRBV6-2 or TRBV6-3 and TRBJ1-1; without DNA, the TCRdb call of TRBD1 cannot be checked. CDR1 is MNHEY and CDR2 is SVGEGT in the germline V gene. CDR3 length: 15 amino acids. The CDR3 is CASSYTVQGATEAFF.

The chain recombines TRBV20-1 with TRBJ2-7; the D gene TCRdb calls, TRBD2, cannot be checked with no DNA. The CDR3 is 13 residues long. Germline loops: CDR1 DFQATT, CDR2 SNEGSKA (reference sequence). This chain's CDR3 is CSAGGRFSPEQYF.

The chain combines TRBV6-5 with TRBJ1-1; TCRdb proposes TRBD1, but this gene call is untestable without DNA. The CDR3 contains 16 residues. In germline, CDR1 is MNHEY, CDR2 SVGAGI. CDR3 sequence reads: CASSYSDRPSDTEAFF.

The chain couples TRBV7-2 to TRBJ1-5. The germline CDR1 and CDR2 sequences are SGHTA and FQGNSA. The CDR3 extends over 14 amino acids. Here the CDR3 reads CASSARSLNQPQHF.

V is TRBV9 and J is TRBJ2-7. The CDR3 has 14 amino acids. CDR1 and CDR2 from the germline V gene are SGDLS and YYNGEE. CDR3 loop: CASSVAAPSGEQYF.

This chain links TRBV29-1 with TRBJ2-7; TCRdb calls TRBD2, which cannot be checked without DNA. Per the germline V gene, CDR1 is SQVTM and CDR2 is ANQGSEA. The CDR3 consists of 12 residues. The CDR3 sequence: CSGAVGSYEQYF.